This TCR beta chain comes out of a study of cytomegalovirus exposure and HLA in healthy donors. The wider study: Early release data held roughly 90 million unique TCRs from HLA-typed donors.

The CDR3 covers 14 residues. Germline V gene lookup returns CDR1 MGHDK and CDR2 SYGVNS. The trim removed 5 bases at V and 6 bases at J, leaving 8 bases unmatched. Use of 60 Vbeta and 13 Jbeta primers characterized the PCR. Using immunoSEQ multiplex PCR, the repertoire was profiled, and TCRdb retains in-frame clones only, with some absent. The sample includes roughly 120,000 clones. The sample comprised PBMCs. The chain has TRBV25-1 and TRBJ2-7, with TRBD2 matching 9 bases. The receptor's source is a man aged 25 to 45 in good health and CMV-seronegative. CDR3 coding DNA: TGTGCCAGCAGTCAACATGGGACTAGCATCGAGCAGTACTTC. Amino acid sequence: CASSQHGTSIEQYF.